This entry is about one T cell receptor beta chain. Its cognate antigen has yet to be identified. Base qualities are missing; no much larger clone stands one base away. The CDR3 regions of human TCRbeta chains were subjected to immunosequencing. On the study's bioinformatics: Repertoire TCRs were matched against a reference library of SARS-CoV-2-specific TCRs generated with the MIRA antigen-specificity platform. Breadth was defined as the fraction of unique TCRs that were SARS-CoV-2-associated, and depth was defined as the fraction of total T cells that were SARS-CoV-2-associated. Using the MIRA data, each spike-specific TCR was mapped to the spike region that the TCR reacts to and placed in a CD4 or CD8 class. Log10-transformed breadth and depth values were compared by one-way ANOVA with Sidak's multiple comparisons tests. TCRdb retrieved this table from immuneACCESS and kept in-frame rearrangements only. Not all clones are present; in checked studies, unresolved V genes account for under half, and no reason is known for the remainder. The V and J calls and clone size are taken from that table; D and trimming were inferred from the DNA. Within this sample are 130,000 or so clones, with 91% of them counted one time only. The leading ten clones occupy around 1.9% of the sample.

These data belong to a study of T cell responses to AZD1222 COVID-19 vaccine (dated by TCRdb to about 2021). A note on the overall study: A total of about 230 trial participants underwent TCR sequencing, of whom around 200 received two doses of AZD1222 and roughly 25 received two doses of the MenACWY control vaccine. Enrollment into the trials was organized by age into subgroups of 18-55, 56-69 and 70-plus years, and those subgroups contained roughly 150, 30 and 60 TCR-sequenced participants, respectively.

The time point label of this sample denotes: about 28 days (+/-7) after the second vaccine dose. AZD1222 recipients whose second dose came at about 4 weeks and those whose second dose came at about 12 weeks were combined into one group, since spike-specific TCR depth and breadth did not differ between the two schedules. Samples from vaccinated people were obtained from the UK trials COV001 and COV002, which included a single-blind randomized controlled phase 2/3 trial of AZD1222 (ChAdOx1 nCoV-19) in healthy adults. Trial participant PBMC samples were collected at day 0 and day 28 after the second dose for TCRbeta chain sequencing. Overall study results and their limits: The 56-69-year group was small, and its depth increase did not reach significance, likely because of low power. Because no day 14 peak-response samples were available, the repertoires could be characterized only after the peak T cell response. Conclusions about previously exposed vaccinees are limited because only a handful of AZD1222 recipients were SARS-CoV-2 seropositive at baseline. Epitopes outside the regions mutated in the B.1.351 and B.1.1.7 variants were reportedly recognized by nearly half of the unique spike-specific TCRs. Participants were mostly white British and included more females than males, and it was suggested by the authors that clonal diversity may have been underestimated. A significant rise in spike-specific TCR breadth and depth was observed after two AZD1222 doses relative to day 0 and relative to MenACWY recipients. CD4 TCRs associated with the vaccine covered the entire spike protein, and the dominant responses were in regions 160-218 and 743-854.

The CDR3 holds 12 amino acids from the cysteine to the phenylalanine. The read is trimmed to its CDR3 DNA, 36 bases read in frame from base 1. CDR1 is given as SGHNT and CDR2 as YYREEE, both from the germline V gene (reference sequence). V gives up 2 bases and J gives up 4 bases, and the segment between their germline ends measures 7 bases. The TCR sequence derives from an adult who received the AZD1222 COVID-19 vaccine. The chain joins TRBV5-4 to TRBJ2-7; 5 matching bases give a weak D call of TRBD2. Sequenced material: peripheral blood, taken 28 days after the second AZD1222 dose. CDR3 protein: CASSFERYEQYF. The DNA is TGTGCCAGCAGCTTTGAGCGGTACGAGCAGTACTTC.